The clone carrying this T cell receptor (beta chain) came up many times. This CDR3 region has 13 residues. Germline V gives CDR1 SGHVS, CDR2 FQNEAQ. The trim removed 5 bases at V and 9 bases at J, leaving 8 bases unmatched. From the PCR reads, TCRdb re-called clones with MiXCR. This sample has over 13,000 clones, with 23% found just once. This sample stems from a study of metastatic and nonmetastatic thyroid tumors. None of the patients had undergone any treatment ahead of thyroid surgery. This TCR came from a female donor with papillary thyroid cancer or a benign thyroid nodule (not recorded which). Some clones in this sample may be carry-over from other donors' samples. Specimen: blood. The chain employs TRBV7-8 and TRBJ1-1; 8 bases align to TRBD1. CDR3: CASSGADRAQAFF. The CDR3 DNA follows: TGTGCCAGCAGCGGGGCGGACAGGGCCCAAGCTTTCTTT.